This passage covers 27 T cell receptor beta chains from one sample sequenced in a study of type 1 regulatory T cells. MiXCR, run by TCRdb on the reads, gives a single entry per CDR3 protein. The table records tens of thousands of distinct CDR3 sequences, 10% to 15% of them present only once. No antigens are known for them. Sample: cultured non-Tr1 T cells, either the whole culture or a sorted T cell fraction (not recorded which). Receptors were obtained from a human donor in good health.

The rearrangement joins TRBV24-1 to TRBJ2-5; TRBD1 might be the D (6 bases). V was cut by 4 bases and J by 1 base, with 12 bases left in between. This CDR3 has 15 residues. CDR1 is KGHDR, CDR2 SFDVKD, per germline. The CDR3 sequence is CATSEPGQLQETQYF. In nucleotides, the CDR3 is TGTGCCACCAGTGAGCCCGGACAGCTCCAAGAGACCCAGTACTTC.

A few counts support this clonotype. For the CDR3, the DNA is TGCAGTGCTAGGGGACGGAAAGAGACCCAGTACTTC. Its translation is CSARGRKETQYF. The chain couples TRBV20-1 to TRBJ2-5, with D possibly called TRBD1 or TRBD2 (5 bases each). Trimming left V 3 bases short and J 3 bases short, with 8 bases between. CDR3 length: 12 residues. Per the germline V gene, CDR1 is DFQATT and CDR2 is SNEGSKA (reference sequence).

The sample holds a few counts of this clonotype. The chain links TRBV29-1 to TRBJ1-3, with D uncertain. The V gene's germline CDR1 is SQVTM and CDR2 ANQGSEA. Trimming cost V 1 base and J 3 bases, with 7 bases left between them. The length of the CDR3 is 13 residues. CDR3: CSVEVQSGNTIYF. The DNA of the CDR3 is TGCAGCGTTGAAGTCCAGAGTGGAAACACCATATATTTT.

This clonotype has at least ten counts. The rearrangement uses TRBV29-1 and TRBJ2-7; tentatively, D is TRBD2 (6 bases). Deletions cut 5 bases from V and 3 bases from J, with 14 bases between. There are 13 residues in the CDR3. CDR1 and CDR2 from the germline V gene are SQVTM and ANQGSEA. The CDR3 nucleotides read TGCAGCGTTAAGAAGGACGGGAGCTACGAGCAGTACTTC. As protein: CSVKKDGSYEQYF.

This clonotype was observed at least ten times. CDR3 protein: CASSRRDLAGVGADTQYF. The DNA of the CDR3 is TGTGCCAGCAGCCGTAGGGACCTAGCGGGAGTTGGCGCAGATACGCAGTATTTT. The genes are TRBV13 and TRBJ2-3, with 10 bases that match TRBD2. Germline V gene data show CDR1 as PRHDT and CDR2 as FYEKMQ (reference sequence). This CDR3 spans 18 amino acids. V gave up 5 bases and J gave up 4 bases; unmatched junction bases: 15.

The sample holds a few counts of this clonotype. The V gene is TRBV7-2, the J gene TRBJ1-6; D ambiguous. Trimming shortened V by 1 base and J by 9 bases, and 10 bases separated the two germline ends. This CDR3 contains 14 residues. Germline lookup yields CDR1 SGHTA and CDR2 FQGNSA. CDR3 nucleotides: TGTGCCAGCAGCTTAGACGGCGTCGGTTCACCCCTCCACTTT. Amino acids: CASSLDGVGSPLHF.

Many counts were recorded for this clonotype. One junction end disagrees with the germline gene, perhaps due to a read error. The gene calls are TRBV7-7 and TRBJ1-1; D unresolved. CDR3 length: 13 residues. CDR1 and CDR2 (germline): SSHAT, FNYEAQ (reference sequence). CDR3 amino acids: CASSLFRGTEAFF. Written as DNA, the CDR3 is TGTGCTAGCAGCTTATTTCGGGGCACTGAAGCTTTCTTT.

This clonotype was detected ten times or more. The rearrangement joins TRBV29-1 to TRBJ2-2; 8 bases fit TRBD2. Germline trimming cut 4 bases from V and 1 base from J; bases unmatched to any gene: 5. The CDR3 covers 15 residues. The germline gives CDR1 SQVTM, CDR2 ANQGSEA. The CDR3, as DNA: TGCAGCGTTGTGAGCGGGAGCTTGAACACCGGGGAGCTGTTTTTT. It codes for CSVVSGSLNTGELFF.

The V and J genes are TRBV20-1 and TRBJ1-5; D remains unclear. Between the trimmed V and J ends, which lost 6 bases and 2 bases, there was a span of 14 bases. CDR1 is DFQATT and CDR2 is SNEGSKA in the germline V gene (reference sequence). This CDR3 contains 14 residues. The CDR3 bases are TGCAGTGCCATACGACCCACGGGCAATCAGCCCCAGCATTTT. Its translation is CSAIRPTGNQPQHF.

For this clonotype: One end of the junction does not line up with germline, which may come from a read error. The gene calls are TRBV3-1 and TRBJ2-1, with 7 nucleotides matching TRBD1. Germline V lookup: CDR1 LGHDT, CDR2 YNNKEL (reference sequence). The CDR3 is 12 residues long. This CDR3 reads CAGSQTGNEQFF. CDR3 sequence (DNA): TGTGCCGGCAGCCAGACAGGGAACGAGCAGTTCTTC.

The chain has TRBV7-7 and TRBJ2-2; 9 nucleotides align to TRBD2. The CDR3 is made up of 15 amino acids. Germline values: CDR1 SSHAT, CDR2 FNYEAQ (reference sequence). Germline trimming cut 4 bases from V and 5 bases from J; bases unmatched to any gene: 5. In DNA form, the CDR3 reads TGTGCCAGCAGCTCACTAGCGGGTAGGACCGGGGAGCTGTTTTTT. Its protein is CASSSLAGRTGELFF.

This clonotype showed up many times. This chain links TRBV2 with TRBJ1-2, with D perhaps TRBD1 (6 bases). V lost 2 bases, J lost 6 bases, and 10 bases lay in between. CDR1 SNHLY and CDR2 FYNNEI come from the germline V gene. The CDR3 sequence is 13 residues long. The CDR3 is CASSETGIDGYTF. Written as DNA, the CDR3 is TGTGCCAGCAGTGAAACAGGGATAGATGGCTACACCTTC. Complete variable domain (other parts from reference TRBV2 and TRBJ1-2): EPEVTQTPSHQVTQMGQEVILRCVPISNHLYFYWYRQILGQKVEFLVSFYNNEISEKSEIFDDQFSVERPDGSNFTLKIRSTKLEDSAMYFCASSETGIDGYTFGSGTRLTVV.

By sample share, this clonotype is medium-sized. This rearrangement joins TRBV7-8 to TRBJ1-2, with D maybe TRBD1 (5 bases). Looked up from germline, CDR1 is SGHVS and CDR2 is FQNEAQ. The CDR3 totals 15 residues. Trimming removed 0 bases from V and 8 bases from J, with 16 bases in between. CDR3 protein: CASSLAGGYDRGYTF. CDR3 nucleotides: TGTGCCAGCAGCTTAGCCGGGGGATACGATAGGGGCTACACCTTC.

This clonotype occurred many times. The CDR3 sequence is CSAVPQHNEQFF. The CDR3, as DNA: TGCAGTGCTGTCCCCCAGCACAATGAGCAGTTCTTC. The V call is TRBV20-1, the J call TRBJ2-1; no definite D call. CDR3 length: 12 amino acids. Germline loops: CDR1 DFQATT, CDR2 SNEGSKA (reference sequence). V lost 5 bases to trimming and J lost 5 bases, with 10 bases between them.

CDR3 nucleotide sequence: TGCAGTGCTAGACCCTCTAGCGGGAGGGGAAACAATGAGCAGTTCTTC. It codes for CSARPSSGRGNNEQFF. The chain has TRBV20-1 and TRBJ2-1; 12 bases align to TRBD2. Germline-derived CDR1 and CDR2 are DFQATT and SNEGSKA (reference sequence). J gave up 5 bases and V 2 bases, and 7 bases lay outside the gene matches. The CDR3 length is 16 residues.

This clonotype has a count of ten or more. The chain is built from TRBV5-1 and TRBJ2-5; unclear D gene. Germline CDR1 SGHRS, CDR2 YFSETQ. CDR3 length: 15 amino acids. Trimming shortened V by 2 bases and J by 1 base, and 12 bases separated the two germline ends. CDR3 in DNA: TGCGCCAGCAGCTTAGGACGAATTCTCCAAGAGACCCAGTACTTC. Encoded protein: CASSLGRILQETQYF.

This clonotype was seen ten or more times. This chain links TRBV29-1 with TRBJ2-2; D might be TRBD2 (6 bases). Germline V gene sequence: CDR1 SQVTM, CDR2 ANQGSEA. The V and J ends lost 5 bases and 2 bases respectively, with 12 bases between them. The CDR3 runs to 14 residues. As DNA, the CDR3 is TGCAGCGTTAAACGGGAGCTTAACACCGGGGAGCTGTTTTTT. This encodes CSVKRELNTGELFF.

A word on this clonotype: Its ends do not fully match the called genes, so a read error is possible. The chain has TRBV5-1 and TRBJ2-1; 11 nucleotides match TRBD2. Germline values: CDR1 SGHRS, CDR2 YFSETQ. The CDR3 is made up of 16 amino acids. CDR3: CVSSRLLAGASNEQFF. The CDR3, as DNA: TGCGTCAGCAGCCGCCTACTAGCGGGAGCCAGCAATGAGCAGTTCTTC. Combining the CDR3 with reference TRBV5-1 and TRBJ2-1 gives the whole variable domain KAGVTQTPRYLIKTRGQQVTLSCSPISGHRSVSWYQQTPGQGLQFLFEYFSETQRNKGNFPGRFSGRQFSNSRSEMNVSTLELGDSALYLCVSSRLLAGASNEQFFGPGTRLTVL.

The chain joins TRBV19 to TRBJ2-2, with 12 bases fitting TRBD2. The CDR3 sequence is 15 residues long. The V gene's germline CDR1 is LNHDA and CDR2 SQIVND (reference sequence). With V trimmed by 10 bases and J by 5 bases, 8 bases remained unmatched. The CDR3 reads CATTRLAGVTGELFF. As DNA, the CDR3 is TGTGCCACCACTAGACTAGCGGGAGTAACCGGGGAGCTGTTTTTT.

This clonotype was seen a handful of times. The chain joins TRBV3-1 to TRBJ2-1; 12 nucleotides match TRBD2. Per the germline V gene, CDR1 is LGHDT and CDR2 is YNNKEL (reference sequence). The CDR3 sequence is 17 residues long. J gave up 0 bases and V 2 bases, and 2 bases lay outside the gene matches. The CDR3 sequence is CASSQRTSGASYNEQFF. The CDR3 bases are TGTGCCAGCAGCCAACGGACTAGCGGGGCCTCCTACAATGAGCAGTTCTTC.

This sequence joins TRBV20-1 and TRBJ2-5; 16 bases are a match to TRBD2. The CDR3 is 16 amino acids. With 5 bases clipped from V and 1 base from J, the junction kept 4 bases outside the gene matches. Germline V CDR1 and CDR2: DFQATT, SNEGSKA (reference sequence). CDR3 DNA: TGCAGTGCTTCCGGGACTAGCGGGAGGGTCCAAGAGACCCAGTACTTC. This codes for CSASGTSGRVQETQYF.

The chain combines TRBV18 with TRBJ1-1; D call uncertain. This CDR3 spans 14 amino acids. The V gene lost 5 bases and the J gene lost 10 bases, with 20 bases spanning the gap. Germline CDR1 is KGHSH and CDR2 is LQKENI. CDR3 nucleotides: TGTGCCAGCTCATACGATCTGGGAAGGGCGTCAGCTTTCTTT. Its translation: CASSYDLGRASAFF.

The table lists this clonotype with many counts. The chain is built from TRBV28 and TRBJ1-5, with 8 bases identical to TRBD1. Germline-derived CDR1 and CDR2 are MDHEN and SYDVKM. Unmatched junction bases numbered 5, after V lost 3 bases and J lost 1 base. This CDR3 comprises 16 residues. The CDR3 sequence: CASSFQDRASNQPQHF. The DNA of the CDR3 is TGTGCCAGCAGTTTTCAGGACAGGGCAAGCAATCAGCCCCAGCATTTT.

The chain couples TRBV20-1 to TRBJ2-1; tentative D call: TRBD2 (6 bases). The germline V and J ends were trimmed by 5 bases and 2 bases, with 19 bases remaining between them. The germline CDR1 and CDR2 sequences are DFQATT and SNEGSKA (reference sequence). This CDR3 has 16 amino acids. The CDR3 sequence: CSAPRPLALTYNEQFF. The DNA of the CDR3 is TGCAGTGCTCCTCGGCCCCTAGCGCTGACCTACAATGAGCAGTTCTTC.

In this sample, this clonotype turned up many times. The chain recombines TRBV27 with TRBJ1-2; D unresolved. V shed 2 bases and J shed 4 bases, with 8 bases lying between them. Per germline, CDR1 MNHEY and CDR2 SMNVEV (reference sequence). CDR3 length: 13 amino acids. CDR3 protein: CASSLRRSYGYTF. CDR3 nucleotide sequence: TGTGCCAGCAGTTTACGGCGTTCCTATGGCTACACCTTC.

The chain uses TRBV2 and TRBJ2-1, with 9 nucleotides matching TRBD1. CDR1 SNHLY and CDR2 FYNNEI come from the germline V gene. J was trimmed by 4 bases and V by 7 bases; bases with no gene match: 8. The CDR3 has 15 amino acids. In DNA, the CDR3 is TGTGCCAGCATTGGGACAGGGCATCAGTACAATGAGCAGTTCTTC. Residues: CASIGTGHQYNEQFF.

This clonotype was counted ten times or more. A junction boundary mismatches the germline segment, possibly from a read error. The rearrangement joins TRBV7-7 to TRBJ2-3; TRBD2 matches 9 bases. The CDR3 is 17 amino acids. Germline V CDR1 and CDR2: SSHAT, FNYEAQ (reference sequence). The CDR3, as DNA: TGTGCTAGCAGCCCGGCGGGGAGCGGGAGGTTTACAGATACGCAGTATTTT. Amino acid sequence: CASSPAGSGRFTDTQYF.